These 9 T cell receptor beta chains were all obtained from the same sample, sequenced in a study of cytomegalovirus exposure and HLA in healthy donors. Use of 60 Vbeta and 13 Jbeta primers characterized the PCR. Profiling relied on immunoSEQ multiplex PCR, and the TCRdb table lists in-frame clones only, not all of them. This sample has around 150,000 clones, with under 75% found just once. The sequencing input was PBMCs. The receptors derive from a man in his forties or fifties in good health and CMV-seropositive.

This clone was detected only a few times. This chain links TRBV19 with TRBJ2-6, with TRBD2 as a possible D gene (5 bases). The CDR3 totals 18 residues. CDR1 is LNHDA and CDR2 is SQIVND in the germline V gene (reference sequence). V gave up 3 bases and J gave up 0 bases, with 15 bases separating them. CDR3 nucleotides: TGTGCCAGTAGTATCGGAGGCCCGGGGAGCTCTGGGGCCAACGTCCTGACTTTC. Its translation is CASSIGGPGSSGANVLTF.

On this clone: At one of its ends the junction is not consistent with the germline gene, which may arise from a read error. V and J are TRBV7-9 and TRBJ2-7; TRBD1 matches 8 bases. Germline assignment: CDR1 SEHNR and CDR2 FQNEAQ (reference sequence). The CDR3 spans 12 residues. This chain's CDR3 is CSSSRTGWEQYF. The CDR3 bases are TGTTCCAGCAGCCGGACAGGGTGGGAGCAGTACTTC.

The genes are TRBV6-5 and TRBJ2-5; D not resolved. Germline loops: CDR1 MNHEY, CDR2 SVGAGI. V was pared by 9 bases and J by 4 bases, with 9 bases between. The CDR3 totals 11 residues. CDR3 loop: CARPPGETQYF. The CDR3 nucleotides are TGTGCCAGACCTCCCGGAGAGACCCAGTACTTC.

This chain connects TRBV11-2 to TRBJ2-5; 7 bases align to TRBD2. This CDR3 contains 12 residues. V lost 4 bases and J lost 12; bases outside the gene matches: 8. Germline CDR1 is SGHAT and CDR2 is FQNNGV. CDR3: CASSSSGTNKYF. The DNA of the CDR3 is TGTGCCAGCAGCTCCTCCGGGACTAATAAGTACTTC.

CDR3 coding DNA: TGTGCCTCGGGCGGCAGGGGGTACACTGAAGCTTTCTTT. Translating gives CASGGRGYTEAFF. The V and J genes are TRBV30 and TRBJ1-1, with 7 bases identical to TRBD1. The CDR3 contains 13 residues. From germline, CDR1 is GTSNPN and CDR2 SVGIG (reference sequence). The ends lost 7 bases at V and 3 bases at J; junction bases unmatched: 8.

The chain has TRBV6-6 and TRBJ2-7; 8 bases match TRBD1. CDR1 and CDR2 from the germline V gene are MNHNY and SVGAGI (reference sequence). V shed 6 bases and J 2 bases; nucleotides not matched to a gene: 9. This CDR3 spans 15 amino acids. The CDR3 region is CASRGDRTGPYEQYF. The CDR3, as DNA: TGTGCCAGCAGGGGGGACAGGACAGGGCCCTACGAGCAGTACTTC.

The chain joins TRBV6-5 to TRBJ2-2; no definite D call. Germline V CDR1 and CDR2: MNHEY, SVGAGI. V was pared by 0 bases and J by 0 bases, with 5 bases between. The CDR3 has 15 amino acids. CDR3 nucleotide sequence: TGTGCCAGCAGTTACTCGGCCCCGAACACCGGGGAGCTGTTTTTT. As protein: CASSYSAPNTGELFF.

The DNA for the CDR3 is TGCGCCAGCAGCCCGGACCTCTCCCGAGGGGGAAACACCATATATTTT. This encodes CASSPDLSRGGNTIYF. The chain is built from TRBV5-1 and TRBJ1-3, with D unclear. Trimming stripped 4 bases from V and 4 bases from J, with 18 bases between. The CDR3 contains 16 residues. Germline V lookup: CDR1 SGHRS, CDR2 YFSETQ.

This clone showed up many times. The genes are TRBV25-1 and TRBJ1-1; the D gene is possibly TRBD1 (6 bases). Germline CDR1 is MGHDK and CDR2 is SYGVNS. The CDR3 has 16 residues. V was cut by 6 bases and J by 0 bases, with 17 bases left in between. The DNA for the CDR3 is TGTGCCAGCAGAGCCCAGTTTGGGGGCATGAACACTGAAGCTTTCTTT. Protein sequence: CASRAQFGGMNTEAFF.